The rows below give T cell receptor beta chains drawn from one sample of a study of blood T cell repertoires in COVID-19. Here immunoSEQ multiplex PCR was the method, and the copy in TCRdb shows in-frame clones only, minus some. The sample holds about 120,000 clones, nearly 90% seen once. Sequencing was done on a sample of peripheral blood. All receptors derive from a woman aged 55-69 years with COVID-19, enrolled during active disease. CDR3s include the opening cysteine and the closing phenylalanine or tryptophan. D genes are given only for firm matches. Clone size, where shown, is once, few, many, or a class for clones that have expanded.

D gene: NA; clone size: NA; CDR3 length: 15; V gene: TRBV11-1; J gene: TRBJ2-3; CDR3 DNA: TGTGCCAGCAGCTTAGCGGGGGGGGCCATAGATACGCAGTATTTT; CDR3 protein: CASSLAGGAIDTQYF
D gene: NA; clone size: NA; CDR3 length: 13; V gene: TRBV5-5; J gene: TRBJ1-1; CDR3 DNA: TGTGCCAGCAGCTTGACAGAGAACACTGAAGCTTTCTTT; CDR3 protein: CASSLTENTEAFF
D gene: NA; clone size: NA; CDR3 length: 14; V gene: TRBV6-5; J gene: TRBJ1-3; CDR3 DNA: TGTGCCAGCAGACTCGGTCTCTCTGGAAACACCATATATTTT; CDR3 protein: CASRLGLSGNTIYF
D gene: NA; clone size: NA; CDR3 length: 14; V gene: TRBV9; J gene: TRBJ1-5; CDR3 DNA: TGTGCCAGCAGCCTACAAGGGGGCAATCAGCCCCAGCATTTT; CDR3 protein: CASSLQGGNQPQHF
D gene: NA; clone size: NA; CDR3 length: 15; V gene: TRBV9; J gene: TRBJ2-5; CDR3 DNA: TGTGCCAGCAGCGTAGATTGGGCGGGGCAAGAGACCCAGTACTTC; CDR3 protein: CASSVDWAGQETQYF
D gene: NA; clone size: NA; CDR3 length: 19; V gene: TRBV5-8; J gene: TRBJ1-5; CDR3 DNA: TGTGCCAGCAGTCTGCCCCCCGGGACTCCGCATCATAGCAATCAGCCCCAGCATTTT; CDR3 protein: CASSLPPGTPHHSNQPQHF
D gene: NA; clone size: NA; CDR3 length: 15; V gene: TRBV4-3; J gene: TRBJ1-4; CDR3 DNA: TGCGCCAGCAGACCTTCGGGGTCCACTAATGAAAAACTGTTTTTT; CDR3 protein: CASRPSGSTNEKLFF
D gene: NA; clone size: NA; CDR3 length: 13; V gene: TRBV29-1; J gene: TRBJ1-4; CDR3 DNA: TGCAGCGTTGGAACAGGGAGCAATGAAAAACTGTTTTTT; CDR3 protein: CSVGTGSNEKLFF
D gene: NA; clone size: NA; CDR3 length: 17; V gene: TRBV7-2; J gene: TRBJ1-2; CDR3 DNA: TGTGCCAGCAGCGAAACCACAGGGATGGTTTGGGTTTATGGCTACACCTTC; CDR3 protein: CASSETTGMVWVYGYTF
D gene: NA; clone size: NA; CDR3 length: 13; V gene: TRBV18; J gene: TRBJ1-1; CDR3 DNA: TGTGCCAGCTCACCACTTCAGGACACTGAAGCTTTCTTT; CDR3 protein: CASSPLQDTEAFF
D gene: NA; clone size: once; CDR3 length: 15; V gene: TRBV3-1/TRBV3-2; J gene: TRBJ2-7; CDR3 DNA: TGTGCCAGCAGCCTAGCAGTTGGCGGGGTCTACGAGCAGTACTTC; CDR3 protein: CASSLAVGGVYEQYF
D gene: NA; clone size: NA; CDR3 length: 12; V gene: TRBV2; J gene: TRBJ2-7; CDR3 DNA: TGTGCCAGCGCGGGGCTCCCGAACGAGCAGTACTTC; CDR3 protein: CASAGLPNEQYF
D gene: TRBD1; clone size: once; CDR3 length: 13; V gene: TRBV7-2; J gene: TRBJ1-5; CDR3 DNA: TGTGCCAGCAGCCAGGGGGCGGAGCAGCCCCAGCATTTT; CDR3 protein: CASSQGAEQPQHF
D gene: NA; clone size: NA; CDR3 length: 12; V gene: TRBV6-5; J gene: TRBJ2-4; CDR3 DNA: TGTGCCAGCGCCGACACACTTGACATTCAGTACTTC; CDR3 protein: CASADTLDIQYF
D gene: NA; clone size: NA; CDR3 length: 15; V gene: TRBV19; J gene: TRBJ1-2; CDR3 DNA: TGTGCCAGTAGTATAGCCGGTGGAGGGGACTATGGCTACACCTTC; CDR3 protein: CASSIAGGGDYGYTF
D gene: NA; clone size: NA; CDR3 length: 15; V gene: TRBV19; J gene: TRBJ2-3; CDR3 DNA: TGTGCCAGTAGCCCTTGGGCGAGTAGCACAGATACGCAGTATTTT; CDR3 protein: CASSPWASSTDTQYF
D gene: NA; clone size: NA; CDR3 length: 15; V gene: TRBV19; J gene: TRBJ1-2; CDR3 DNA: TGTGCCAGTAATCCGGACGGGGGAGCTAACTATGGCTACACCTTC; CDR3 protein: CASNPDGGANYGYTF
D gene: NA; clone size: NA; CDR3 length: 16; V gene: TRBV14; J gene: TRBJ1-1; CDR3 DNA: TGTGCCAGCAGCCAATATACAGGGACCATGAACACTGAAGCTTTCTTT; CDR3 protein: CASSQYTGTMNTEAFF
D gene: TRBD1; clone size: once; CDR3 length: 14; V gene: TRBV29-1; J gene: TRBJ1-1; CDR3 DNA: TGCAGCGTTGCCGGACAGGGGGGGAACACTGAAGCTTTCTTT; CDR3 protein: CSVAGQGGNTEAFF
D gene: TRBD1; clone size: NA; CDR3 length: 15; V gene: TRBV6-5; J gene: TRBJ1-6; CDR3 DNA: TGTGCCAGCAGTCCCGACAGGGCCAAAAATTCACCCCTCCACTTT; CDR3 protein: CASSPDRAKNSPLHF
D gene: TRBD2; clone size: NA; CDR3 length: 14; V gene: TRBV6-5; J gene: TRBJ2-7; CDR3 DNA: TGTGCCAGCAGTCCTAGACGGGAGGGCTACGAGCAGTACTTC; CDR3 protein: CASSPRREGYEQYF
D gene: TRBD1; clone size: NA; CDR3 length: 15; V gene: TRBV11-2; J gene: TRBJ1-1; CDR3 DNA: TGTGCCAGCAGCAGGACAGGGGGCCTGGGCACTGAAGCTTTCTTT; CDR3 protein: CASSRTGGLGTEAFF
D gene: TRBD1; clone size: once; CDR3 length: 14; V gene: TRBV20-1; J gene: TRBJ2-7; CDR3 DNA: TGCAGTGCTAGTACGGGACAGATGACCTACGAGCAGTACTTC; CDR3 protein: CSASTGQMTYEQYF
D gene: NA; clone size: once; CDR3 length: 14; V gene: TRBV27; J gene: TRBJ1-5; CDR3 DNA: TGTGCCAGCAGTTTACAGGGAGGCGATCAGCCCCAGCATTTT; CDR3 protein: CASSLQGGDQPQHF
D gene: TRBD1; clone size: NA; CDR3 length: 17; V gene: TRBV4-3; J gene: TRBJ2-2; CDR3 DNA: TGCGCCAGCAGCCAAGACTTACGACAGGGGAGCACCGGGGAGCTGTTTTTT; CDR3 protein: CASSQDLRQGSTGELFF
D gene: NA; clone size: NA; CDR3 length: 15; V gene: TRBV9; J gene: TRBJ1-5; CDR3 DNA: TGTGCCAGCAGCGTAGGTCCAGGTAGCAATCAGCCCCAGCATTTT; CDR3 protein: CASSVGPGSNQPQHF
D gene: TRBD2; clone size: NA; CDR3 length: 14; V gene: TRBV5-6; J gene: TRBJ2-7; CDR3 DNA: TGTGCCAGCAGCCCCCTAGCGGGGTCCTACGAGCAGTACTTC; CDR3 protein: CASSPLAGSYEQYF
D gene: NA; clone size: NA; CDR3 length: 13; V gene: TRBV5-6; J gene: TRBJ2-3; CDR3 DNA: TGTGCCAGCAGCTTGTCTGGCACAGATACGCAGTATTTT; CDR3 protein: CASSLSGTDTQYF
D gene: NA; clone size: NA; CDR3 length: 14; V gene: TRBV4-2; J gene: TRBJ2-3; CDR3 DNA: TGTGCCAGCAGCCAAGGTAGTCAGGAAGATACGCAGTATTTT; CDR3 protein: CASSQGSQEDTQYF
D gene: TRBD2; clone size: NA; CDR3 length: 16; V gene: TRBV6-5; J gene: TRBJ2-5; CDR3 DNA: TGTGCCAGCAGTTTCCGGACTAGCGGGGCCCAAGAGACCCAGTACTTC; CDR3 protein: CASSFRTSGAQETQYF
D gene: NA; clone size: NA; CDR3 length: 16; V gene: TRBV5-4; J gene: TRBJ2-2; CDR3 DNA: TGTGCCAGCAGCGGATGGACTTATATGTCCGGCGGGGAGCTGTTTTTT; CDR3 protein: CASSGWTYMSGGELFF
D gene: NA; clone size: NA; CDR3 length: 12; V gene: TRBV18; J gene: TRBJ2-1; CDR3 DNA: TGTGCCAGCTCACCACCGAGCCATGAGCAGTTCTTC; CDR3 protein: CASSPPSHEQFF
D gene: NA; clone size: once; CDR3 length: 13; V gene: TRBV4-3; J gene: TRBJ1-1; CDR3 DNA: TGCGCCAGCAGCCAAGAACCCACAGGGAGTGCTTTCTTT; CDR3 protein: CASSQEPTGSAFF
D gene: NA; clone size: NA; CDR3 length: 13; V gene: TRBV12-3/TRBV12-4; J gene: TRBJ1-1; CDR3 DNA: TGTGCCAGTAACAGGGTTCTCGACACTGAAGCTTTCTTT; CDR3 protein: CASNRVLDTEAFF
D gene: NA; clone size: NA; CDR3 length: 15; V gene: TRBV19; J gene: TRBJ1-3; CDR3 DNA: TGTGCCAGTAGGAATCGGGGGGTCTCTGGAAACACCATATATTTT; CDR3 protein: CASRNRGVSGNTIYF
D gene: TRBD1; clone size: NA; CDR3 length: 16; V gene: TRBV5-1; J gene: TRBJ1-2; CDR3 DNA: TGCGCCAGCAGCTCGGGACAGGGGGAAGCTAACTATGGCTACACCTTC; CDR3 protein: CASSSGQGEANYGYTF
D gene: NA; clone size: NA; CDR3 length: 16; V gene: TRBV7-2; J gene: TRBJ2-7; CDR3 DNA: TGTGCCAGCAGCTTACCCGGGACACCGGGTACCTACGAGCAGTACTTC; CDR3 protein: CASSLPGTPGTYEQYF
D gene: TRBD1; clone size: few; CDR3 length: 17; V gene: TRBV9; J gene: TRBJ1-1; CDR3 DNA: TGTGCCAGCAGCGTAACCTCAGAGGGGGCCCCAGGGACTGAAGCTTTCTTT; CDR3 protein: CASSVTSEGAPGTEAFF
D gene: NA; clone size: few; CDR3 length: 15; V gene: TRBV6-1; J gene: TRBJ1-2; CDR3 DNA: TGTGCCAGCAGTGAAGCGCACACGTCAGGCTATGGCTACACCTTC; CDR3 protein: CASSEAHTSGYGYTF
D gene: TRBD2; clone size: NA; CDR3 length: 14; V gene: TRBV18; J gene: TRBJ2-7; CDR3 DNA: TGTGCCAGCTCAGCCGGGAGGATCCCCTACGAGCAGTACTTC; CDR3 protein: CASSAGRIPYEQYF
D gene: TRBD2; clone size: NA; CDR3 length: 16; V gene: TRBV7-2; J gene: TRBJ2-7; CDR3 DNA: TGTGCCAGCAGCTTACGAAAGCGGGGCTCCTCCTACGAGCAGTACTTC; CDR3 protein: CASSLRKRGSSYEQYF
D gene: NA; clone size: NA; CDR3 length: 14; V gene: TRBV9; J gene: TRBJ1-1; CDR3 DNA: TGTGCCAGCAGCAGGGAGGGTATGAACACTGAAGCTTTCTTT; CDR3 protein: CASSREGMNTEAFF
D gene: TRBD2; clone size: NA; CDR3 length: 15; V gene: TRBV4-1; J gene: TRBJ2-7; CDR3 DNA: TGCGCCAGCAGCCAAGGACTAGCGGCTTCCCACGAGCAGTACTTC; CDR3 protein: CASSQGLAASHEQYF
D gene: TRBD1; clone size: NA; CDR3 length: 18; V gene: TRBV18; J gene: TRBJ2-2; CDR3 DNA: TGTGCCAGCTCACCTCAACTACAGGGGGGCTCGAACACCGGGGAGCTGTTTTTT; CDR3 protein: CASSPQLQGGSNTGELFF
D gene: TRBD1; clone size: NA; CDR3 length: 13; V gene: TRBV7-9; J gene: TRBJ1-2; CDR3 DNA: TGTGCCAGCAGCGACCACAGGGGCCGCGGCTACACCTTC; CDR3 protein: CASSDHRGRGYTF
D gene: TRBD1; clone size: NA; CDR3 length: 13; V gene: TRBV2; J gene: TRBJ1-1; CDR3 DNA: TGTGCCAGCAGGGAGGACAGGGCAGCCGAAGCTTTCTTT; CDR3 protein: CASREDRAAEAFF
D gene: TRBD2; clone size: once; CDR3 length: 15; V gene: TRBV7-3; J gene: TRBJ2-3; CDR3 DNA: TGTGCCAGCAGCACCGGGACTAGTGGTTCGGATACGCAGTATTTT; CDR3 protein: CASSTGTSGSDTQYF
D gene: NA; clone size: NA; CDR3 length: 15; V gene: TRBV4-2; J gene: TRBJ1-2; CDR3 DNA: TGTGCCAGCAGCCAAGATCGTGCACAGGGCTATGGCTACACCTTC; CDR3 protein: CASSQDRAQGYGYTF
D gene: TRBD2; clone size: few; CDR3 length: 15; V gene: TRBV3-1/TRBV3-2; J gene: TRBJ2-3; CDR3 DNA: TGTGCCAGCAGCCAAGCTAGCGGGGACATTGCTACGCAGTATTTT; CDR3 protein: CASSQASGDIATQYF
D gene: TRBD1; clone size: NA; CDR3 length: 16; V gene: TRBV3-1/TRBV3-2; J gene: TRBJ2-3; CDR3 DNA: TGTGCCAGCAGCCGATTCTCCGGACAGGGGACAGATACGCAGTATTTT; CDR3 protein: CASSRFSGQGTDTQYF
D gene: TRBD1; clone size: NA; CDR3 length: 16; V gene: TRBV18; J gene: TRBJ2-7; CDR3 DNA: TGTGCCAGCTCACAGGTTTTAACAGGGGAAATCTACGAGCAGTACTTC; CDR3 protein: CASSQVLTGEIYEQYF
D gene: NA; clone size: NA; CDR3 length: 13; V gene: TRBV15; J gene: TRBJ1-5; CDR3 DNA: TGTGCCACCAGCAGAGATTTCGGTAGGCCCCAGCATTTT; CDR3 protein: CATSRDFGRPQHF
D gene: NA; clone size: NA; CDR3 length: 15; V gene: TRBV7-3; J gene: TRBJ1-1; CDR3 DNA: TGTGCCAGCAGCTTAAGAACAGGACCGAACACTGAAGCTTTCTTT; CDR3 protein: CASSLRTGPNTEAFF
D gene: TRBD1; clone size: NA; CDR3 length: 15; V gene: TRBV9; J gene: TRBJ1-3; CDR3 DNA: TGTGCCAGCAGCCGGGACAGCAACTCTGGAAACACCATATATTTT; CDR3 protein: CASSRDSNSGNTIYF
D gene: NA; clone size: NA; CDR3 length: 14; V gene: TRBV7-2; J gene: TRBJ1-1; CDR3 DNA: TGTGCCAGCAGCTTGTGGACACAGAACACTGAAGCTTTCTTT; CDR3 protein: CASSLWTQNTEAFF
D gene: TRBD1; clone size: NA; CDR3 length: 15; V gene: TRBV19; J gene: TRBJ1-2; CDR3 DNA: TGTGCCAGTAGTCAGACAGGGGAGGACTACTATGGCTACACCTTC; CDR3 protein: CASSQTGEDYYGYTF
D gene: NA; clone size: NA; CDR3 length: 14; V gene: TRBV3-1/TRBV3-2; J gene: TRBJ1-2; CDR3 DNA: TGTGCCAGCAGCCAAAGAAGGGGCGACTATGGCTACACCTTC; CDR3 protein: CASSQRRGDYGYTF
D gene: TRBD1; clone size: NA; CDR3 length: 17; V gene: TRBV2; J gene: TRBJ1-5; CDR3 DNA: TGTGCCAGCAGCCCGGACAGGGGGCTAGGGTTTGGACAGCCCCAGCATTTT; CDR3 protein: CASSPDRGLGFGQPQHF
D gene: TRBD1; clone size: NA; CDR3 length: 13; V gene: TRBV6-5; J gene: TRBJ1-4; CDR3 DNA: TGTGCCAGCAGGAGGGACAGGATTGAAAAACTGTTTTTT; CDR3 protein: CASRRDRIEKLFF
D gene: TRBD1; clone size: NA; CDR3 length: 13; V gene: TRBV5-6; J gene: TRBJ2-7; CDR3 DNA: TGTGCCAGCAGGAGGGGACAGGCCTACGAGCAGTACTTC; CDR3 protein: CASRRGQAYEQYF